This TCR beta chain was sequenced for a study of blood T cells in healthy people across ages. Sample-barcoded 5' priming and a J-beta primer mix drove a second PCR of 7 to 11 cycles. Via MiXCR, TCRdb re-called the 5' RACE reads, giving one row per CDR3 protein. Seen here are about 1.8 million distinct CDR3 sequences, around half observed once, and the top ten hold 2.1%. Points from the study as a whole: TCR beta diversity per million T cells fell roughly linearly with age. Any changes in expanded clonotypes were possibly confounded, as donor CMV status remained unknown. In these data, TCR beta diversity tracked strongly with naive T cell percentage.

The CDR3 is 14 amino acids. The germline V gene encodes CDR1 SGHRS and CDR2 YFSETQ. Concerning this clonotype: The antigen remains unidentified.

Sequenced input: blood. J is TRBJ2-7 and V is TRBV5-1; a possible D gene is TRBD1 (5 bases). The better agreement between TRBJ2-5 and the DNA end casts doubt on the J call. This sequence was found in a woman in her thirties or forties in good health. This chain's CDR3 is CASSLGRAVETQYF. The CDR3 coding sequence is TGCGCCAGCAGCCTGGGCAGGGCAGTGGAGACCCAGTACTTC.